Listed below are T cell receptor beta chains from one sample, sequenced in a study of long-term antiretroviral therapy in people with HIV. TCRdb's copy holds only in-frame clones and misses some; the assay was immunoSEQ multiplex PCR. This table holds over 25,000 clones, about 93% found once. The material sequenced was unsorted PBMCs, taken 6.2 years after starting antiretroviral therapy. The source of these receptors is a man aged 35-49 years with HIV. The CDR3 runs from the conserved cysteine through the conserved F or W. A D gene is named only where the DNA matches it firmly. Only part of the rows carry a size: once, few, many, or a class if the clone is expanded.

D	V	size	J	CDR3	DNA
NA	TRBV5-6	once	TRBJ2-2	CASSFLPTGELFF	TGTGCCAGCAGCTTTCTTCCCACCGGGGAGCTGTTTTTT
NA	TRBV6-1	NA	TRBJ1-3	CASSERGGSSGNTIYF	TGTGCCAGCAGTGAAAGAGGAGGGTCCTCTGGAAACACCATATATTTT
NA	TRBV6-5	NA	TRBJ1-5	CASSYSPGANQPQHF	TGTGCCAGCAGTTACTCCCCGGGGGCTAATCAGCCCCAGCATTTT
TRBD1	TRBV28	few	TRBJ1-1	CATNGDSLGAFF	TGTGCCACGAACGGGGACAGCCTTGGAGCTTTCTTT
NA	TRBV9	NA	TRBJ1-5	CASSEPPNINQPQHF	TGTGCCAGCAGCGAGCCTCCTAACATTAATCAGCCCCAGCATTTT
NA	TRBV6-1	NA	TRBJ2-3	CASSEVVTDTQYF	TGTGCCAGCAGTGAAGTGGTCACAGATACGCAGTATTTT
TRBD2	TRBV5-1	NA	TRBJ2-3	CASSLELAGGKDTQYF	TGCGCCAGCAGCTTGGAGCTAGCGGGAGGTAAAGATACGCAGTATTTT
NA	TRBV11-2	NA	TRBJ2-7	CASSPSGVVLYEQYF	TGTGCCAGCAGTCCTTCCGGGGTAGTACTCTACGAGCAGTACTTC
NA	TRBV7-7	once	TRBJ2-5	CASSQASGIGETQYF	TGTGCCAGCAGCCAGGCATCAGGGATTGGTGAGACCCAGTACTTC
TRBD1	TRBV7-2	NA	TRBJ2-7	CASSLTGVYEQYF	TGTGCCAGCAGCTTAACAGGGGTCTACGAGCAGTACTTC
TRBD1	TRBV25-1	NA	TRBJ2-3	CASGRDRAGDTQYF	TGTGCCAGCGGCCGGGACAGGGCTGGAGATACGCAGTATTTT
NA	TRBV6-9	NA	TRBJ1-2	CASSEVSSATNGYTF	TGTGCCAGCAGTGAAGTGTCGTCGGCTACCAACGGCTACACCTTC
TRBD2	TRBV5-1	NA	TRBJ2-7	CASSLEGLVPYEQYF	TGCGCCAGCAGCTTGGAGGGACTAGTTCCCTACGAGCAGTACTTC
TRBD1	TRBV6-1	NA	TRBJ2-7	CASSEAGTGAPYEQYF	TGTGCCAGCAGTGAAGCGGGGACAGGGGCGCCCTACGAGCAGTACTTC
NA	TRBV14	NA	TRBJ2-7	CASSQGPGAYEQYF	TGTGCCAGCAGCCAGGGACCAGGGGCCTACGAGCAGTACTTC
NA	TRBV4-3	NA	TRBJ2-7	CASSQGPGANEQYF	TGCGCCAGCAGCCAGGGTCCGGGAGCCAACGAGCAGTACTTC
TRBD2	TRBV9	NA	TRBJ2-2	CASSAPSGGSNTGELFF	TGTGCCAGCAGCGCCCCTAGCGGAGGAAGTAACACCGGGGAGCTGTTTTTT
TRBD2	TRBV13	NA	TRBJ2-2	CASSLRAGANTGELFF	TGTGCCAGCAGCTTAAGAGCGGGGGCGAACACCGGGGAGCTGTTTTTT
NA	TRBV6-1	NA	TRBJ2-3	CAGTSGGPGTDTQYF	TGTGCCGGCACATCAGGAGGGCCGGGCACAGATACGCAGTATTTT
TRBD2	TRBV10-3	NA	TRBJ2-3	CAISESSSGGARDTQYF	TGTGCCATCAGTGAGTCATCTAGCGGGGGGGCCAGAGATACGCAGTATTTT
NA	TRBV18	NA	TRBJ2-5	CASSLDIQETQYF	TGTGCCAGCTCACTCGACATCCAAGAGACCCAGTACTTC
NA	TRBV29-1	NA	TRBJ1-5	CSIISGLDPNQPQHF	TGCAGCATTATTTCAGGGCTGGACCCGAATCAGCCCCAGCATTTT
TRBD2	TRBV7-3	NA	TRBJ2-3	CASSFFSGSPTDTQYF	TGTGCCAGCAGCTTTTTTAGCGGGAGCCCCACAGATACGCAGTATTTT
TRBD2	TRBV7-2	NA	TRBJ2-5	CASSPGTSDSKKTQYF	TGTGCCAGCAGCCCAGGGACTAGCGATTCGAAAAAGACCCAGTACTTC
NA	TRBV7-9	NA	TRBJ2-7	CASSLEYEQYF	TGTGCCAGCAGCTTAGAATACGAGCAGTACTTC
NA	TRBV18	NA	TRBJ1-1	CASSPMTAQRAFF	TGTGCCAGCTCACCAATGACGGCCCAGAGGGCTTTCTTT
TRBD2	TRBV5-6	NA	TRBJ2-5	CASSSLPTSGRMETQYF	TGTGCCAGCAGCTCACTTCCGACTAGCGGGAGAATGGAGACCCAGTACTTC
NA	TRBV18	once	TRBJ2-5	CASSQRGDQETQYF	TGTGCCAGCTCGCAAAGGGGTGATCAAGAGACCCAGTACTTC
NA	TRBV6-1	NA	TRBJ2-7	CATYGPKTGHSEQYF	TGTGCCACCTACGGCCCAAAGACAGGTCACTCCGAGCAGTACTTC
NA	TRBV6-1	once	TRBJ2-7	CASSEGISYEQYF	TGTGCCAGCAGTGAGGGAATCTCCTACGAGCAGTACTTC
NA	TRBV5-6	NA	TRBJ1-5	CASSLRGSNQPQHF	TGTGCCAGCAGCTTGAGGGGAAGCAATCAGCCCCAGCATTTT
NA	TRBV15	NA	TRBJ2-7	CATSREELVGYEQYF	TGTGCCACCAGCAGAGAGGAGCTGGTCGGCTACGAGCAGTACTTC
NA	TRBV6-6	NA	TRBJ2-1	CASSYEGGRNEQFF	TGTGCCAGCAGTTACGAGGGGGGGAGGAATGAGCAGTTCTTC
NA	TRBV10-3	NA	TRBJ2-2	CAIRISTNTGELFF	TGTGCCATCAGGATTTCCACGAACACCGGGGAGCTGTTTTTT
NA	TRBV27	NA	TRBJ2-6	CASSPLGGAGANVLTF	TGTGCCAGCAGTCCTCTGGGGGGCGCTGGGGCCAACGTCCTGACTTTC
NA	TRBV28	NA	TRBJ1-3	CASSFGGSGNTIYF	TGTGCCAGCAGTTTTGGGGGCTCTGGAAACACCATATATTTT
TRBD1	TRBV9	NA	TRBJ2-7	CARPRQGTYEQYF	TGTGCCAGGCCGCGACAGGGGACCTACGAGCAGTACTTC
TRBD2	TRBV5-1	NA	TRBJ2-3	CASSLILAFTSTDTQYF	TGCGCCAGCAGCTTGATACTAGCGTTTACTAGCACAGATACGCAGTATTTT
NA	TRBV7-3	NA	TRBJ2-7	CASSSSVGLTYEQYF	TGTGCCAGCAGCTCCTCGGTAGGACTGACCTACGAGCAGTACTTC